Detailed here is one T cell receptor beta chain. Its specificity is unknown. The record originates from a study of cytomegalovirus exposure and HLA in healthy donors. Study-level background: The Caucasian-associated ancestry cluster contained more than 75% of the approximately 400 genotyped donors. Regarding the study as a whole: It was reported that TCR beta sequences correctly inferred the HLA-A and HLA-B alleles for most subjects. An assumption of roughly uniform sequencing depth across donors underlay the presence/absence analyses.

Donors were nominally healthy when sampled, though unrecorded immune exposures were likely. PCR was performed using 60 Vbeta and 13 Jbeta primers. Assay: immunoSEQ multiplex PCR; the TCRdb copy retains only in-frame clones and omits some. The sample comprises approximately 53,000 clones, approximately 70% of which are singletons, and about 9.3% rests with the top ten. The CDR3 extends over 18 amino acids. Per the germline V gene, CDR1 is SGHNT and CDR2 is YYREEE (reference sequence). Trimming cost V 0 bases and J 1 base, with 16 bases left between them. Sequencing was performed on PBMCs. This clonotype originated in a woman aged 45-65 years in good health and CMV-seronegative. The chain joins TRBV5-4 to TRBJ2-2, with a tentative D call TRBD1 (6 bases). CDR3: CASSLGQVRGLNTGELFF. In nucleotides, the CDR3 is TGTGCCAGCAGCTTGGGACAGGTCCGAGGGCTGAACACCGGGGAGCTGTTTTTT.